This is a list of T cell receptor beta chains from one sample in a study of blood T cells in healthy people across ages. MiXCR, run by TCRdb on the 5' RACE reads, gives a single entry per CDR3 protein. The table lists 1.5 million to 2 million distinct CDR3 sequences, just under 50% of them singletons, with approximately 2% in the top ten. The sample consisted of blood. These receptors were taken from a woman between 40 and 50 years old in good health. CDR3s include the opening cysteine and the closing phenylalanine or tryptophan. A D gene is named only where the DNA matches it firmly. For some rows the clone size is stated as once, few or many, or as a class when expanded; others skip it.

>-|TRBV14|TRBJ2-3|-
CASSRVSGLPYTDTQYF
TGTGCCAGCAGCCGGGTGTCAGGTCTTCCATACACAGATACGCAGTATTTT
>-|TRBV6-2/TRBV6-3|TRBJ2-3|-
CASRYGGVLDTQYF
TGTGCCAGCAGGTATGGCGGGGTCCTTGATACGCAGTATTTT
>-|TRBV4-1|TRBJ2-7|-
CASSQDGGLPGEQYF
TGCGCCAGCAGCCAAGATGGGGGACTGCCGGGCGAGCAGTACTTC
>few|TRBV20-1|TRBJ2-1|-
CSARQSGSYNEQFF
TGCAGTGCTAGACAATCCGGCAGCTACAATGAGCAGTTCTTC
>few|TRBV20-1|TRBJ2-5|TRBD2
CSASPSGGLISGETQYF
TGCAGTGCTAGTCCTAGCGGGGGCCTCATTTCAGGGGAGACCCAGTACTTC
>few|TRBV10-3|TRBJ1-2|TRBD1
CATSGTGVGYGYTF
TGTGCCACCTCCGGGACAGGGGTTGGCTATGGCTACACCTTC
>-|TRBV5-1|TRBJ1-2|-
CASSPEGGPYYGYTF
TGCGCCAGCAGCCCGGAGGGCGGACCTTACTATGGCTACACCTTC
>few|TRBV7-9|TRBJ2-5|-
CASSSSPQETQYF
TGTGCCAGCAGCTCATCTCCTCAAGAGACCCAGTACTTC
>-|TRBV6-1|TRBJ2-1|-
CASSGRDKDSYNEQFF
TGTGCCAGCAGTGGCCGGGACAAAGATTCCTACAATGAGCAGTTCTTC
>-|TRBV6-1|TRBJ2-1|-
CASSVDRPTWNEQFF
TGTGCCAGCAGTGTCGACAGGCCCACGTGGAATGAGCAGTTCTTC
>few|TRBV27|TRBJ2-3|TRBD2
CASSSPLAGGGGGTQYF
TGTGCCAGCAGTTCGCCTTTAGCGGGGGGCGGGGGAGGTACGCAGTATTTT
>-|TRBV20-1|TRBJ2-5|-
CSARGWSPQETQYF
TGCAGTGCTAGAGGATGGTCTCCTCAAGAGACCCAGTACTTC
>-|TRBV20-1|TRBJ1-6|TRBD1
CSARDETGFSPLHF
TGCAGTGCTAGAGATGAGACAGGGTTTTCACCCCTCCACTTT
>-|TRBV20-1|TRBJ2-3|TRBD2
CSAAGLAGRGTDTQYF
TGCAGTGCTGCGGGACTAGCAGGTCGGGGGACAGATACGCAGTATTTT
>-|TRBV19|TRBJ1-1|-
CASSPYQGNTEAFF
TGTGCCAGTAGTCCCTATCAGGGGAACACTGAAGCTTTCTTT
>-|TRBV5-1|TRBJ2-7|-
CASSSRQSNNEQYF
TGCGCCAGCAGCTCCCGACAGAGCAACAATGAGCAGTACTTC
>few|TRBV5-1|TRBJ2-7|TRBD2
CASSSGGVDYEQYF
TGCGCCAGCAGCTCGGGAGGGGTTGACTACGAGCAGTACTTC
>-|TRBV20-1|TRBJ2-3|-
CSAREPYPDTQYF
TGCAGTGCTAGAGAGCCGTACCCAGATACGCAGTATTTT
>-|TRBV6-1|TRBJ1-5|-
CASSEAGGGGQPQHF
TGTGCCAGCAGTGAAGCGGGGGGAGGGGGTCAGCCCCAGCATTTT
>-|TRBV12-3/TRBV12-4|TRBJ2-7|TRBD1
CASSSGTGKGLWVFYEQYF
TGTGCCAGCAGTTCGGGGACAGGGAAGGGGCTATGGGTCTTTTACGAGCAGTACTTC
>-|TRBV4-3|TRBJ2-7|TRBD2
CASSQASGVYEQYF
TGCGCCAGCAGCCAAGCTAGCGGGGTCTACGAGCAGTACTTC
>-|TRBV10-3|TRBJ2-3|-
CAISGGPGSTDTQYF
TGTGCCATCAGTGGGGGGCCGGGAAGCACAGATACGCAGTATTTT
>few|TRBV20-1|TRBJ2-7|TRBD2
CSARAERGESYEQYF
TGCAGTGCTAGAGCGGAACGGGGGGAGTCCTACGAGCAGTACTTC
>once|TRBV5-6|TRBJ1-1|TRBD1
CASSWGQGEAFF
TGTGCCAGCAGCTGGGGACAGGGTGAAGCTTTCTTT
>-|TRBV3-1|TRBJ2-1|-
CASSLWDSGGDEQFF
TGTGCCAGCAGCCTATGGGACTCCGGAGGGGATGAGCAGTTCTTC
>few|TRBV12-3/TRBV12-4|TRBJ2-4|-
CASRTPRAKNIQYF
TGTGCCAGCAGGACACCGCGAGCCAAAAACATTCAGTACTTC
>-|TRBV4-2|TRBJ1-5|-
CASSQEGNANQPQHF
TGTGCCAGCAGCCAAGAAGGGAACGCAAATCAGCCCCAGCATTTT
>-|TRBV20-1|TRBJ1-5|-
CSARDLISRGNQPQHF
TGCAGTGCTAGAGATCTTATTAGCAGGGGTAATCAGCCCCAGCATTTT
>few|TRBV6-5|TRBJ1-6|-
CATDRAPLHF
TGTGCCACTGACCGGGCGCCCCTCCACTTT
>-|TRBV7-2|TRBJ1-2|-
CASSLALYSNTANYGYTF
TGTGCCAGCAGCTTAGCGCTATATTCCAACACAGCTAACTATGGCTACACCTTC
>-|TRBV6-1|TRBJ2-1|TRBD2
CASSVSSGAYNEQFF
TGTGCCAGCAGTGTGTCTAGCGGGGCTTACAATGAGCAGTTCTTC
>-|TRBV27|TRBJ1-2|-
CASSLNGANPYGYTF
TGTGCCAGCAGTTTAAACGGCGCAAACCCCTATGGCTACACCTTC
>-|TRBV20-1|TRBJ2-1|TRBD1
CSAPLRTGWTEEQFF
TGCAGTGCTCCCCTAAGGACAGGGTGGACGGAAGAGCAGTTCTTC